These T cell receptor beta chains were read from a single sample in a study of blood T cell repertoires in COVID-19. The table came from immunoSEQ multiplex PCR; TCRdb's copy has only in-frame clones and leaves some out. The table shows about 14,000 clones, with more than 75% occurring only once. The sample was peripheral blood. These receptor sequences come from a human donor in a cohort sampled during active COVID-19. Each CDR3 is given with its conserved first and last residue. A D gene is named only where the DNA matches it firmly. The size field is filled for only some rows; it gives once, few, many or a size class.

TRBJ1-3 | TRBV2 | - | - | CASSELSSGNTIYF | TGTGCCAGCAGTGAATTGAGCTCTGGAAACACCATATATTTT
TRBJ2-7 | TRBV4-3 | - | TRBD2 | CASSQGTSLYYEQYF | TGCGCCAGCAGCCAAGGGACTAGCTTATACTACGAGCAGTACTTC
TRBJ2-1 | TRBV11-3 | - | TRBD2 | CASSLVVSAGDYNEQFF | TGTGCCAGCAGCTTAGTAGTGTCAGCGGGAGACTACAATGAGCAGTTCTTC
TRBJ2-5 | TRBV7-9 | - | TRBD2 | CASSSPSSGSETQYF | TGTGCCAGCAGCTCCCCTTCTAGCGGATCTGAGACCCAGTACTTC
TRBJ2-2 | TRBV10-1 | - | - | CASSVKGYTGELFF | TGCGCCAGCAGTGTTAAGGGGTACACCGGGGAGCTGTTTTTT
TRBJ2-7 | TRBV2 | - | - | CASSEASLGMRDEQYF | TGTGCCAGCAGTGAAGCGAGTCTCGGGATGAGGGATGAGCAGTACTTC
TRBJ2-2 | TRBV10-1 | once | - | CASSESTGPTGELFF | TGCGCCAGCAGTGAGTCTACAGGGCCCACCGGGGAGCTGTTTTTT
TRBJ2-4 | TRBV6-2/TRBV6-3 | - | TRBD1 | CASSTGTGGAKNIQYF | TGTGCCAGCAGCACCGGGACAGGGGGCGCCAAAAACATTCAGTACTTC
TRBJ2-2 | TRBV4-3 | - | - | CASSQEGRVRTGELFF | TGCGCCAGCAGCCAAGAAGGGCGGGTTCGCACCGGGGAGCTGTTTTTT
TRBJ1-2 | TRBV28 | - | - | CASSSTLGGVGGYTF | TGTGCCAGCAGTTCGACCTTGGGGGGTGTCGGAGGCTACACCTTC
TRBJ1-2 | TRBV7-9 | - | - | CASSPPGEGYGYTF | TGTGCCAGCAGCCCCCCAGGGGAGGGCTATGGCTACACCTTC
TRBJ1-5 | TRBV6-5 | - | - | CASSRRENQPQHF | TGTGCCAGCAGTCGGCGGGAAAATCAGCCCCAGCATTTT
TRBJ2-3 | TRBV6-2/TRBV6-3 | - | TRBD1 | CASSYRGTGGTDTQYF | TGTGCCAGCAGTTACCGAGGGACAGGAGGCACAGATACGCAGTATTTT
TRBJ1-4 | TRBV4-3 | - | - | CASSQEVQGYNEKLFF | TGCGCCAGCAGCCAAGAGGTCCAGGGCTATAATGAAAAACTGTTTTTT
TRBJ2-1 | TRBV19 | - | - | CASSITAGYDEQFF | TGTGCCAGTAGTATTACGGCAGGCTATGATGAGCAGTTCTTC
TRBJ2-1 | TRBV6-6 | - | TRBD2 | CASSPGLAGVGVEFF | TGTGCCAGCAGTCCTGGACTAGCGGGAGTGGGGGTTGAGTTCTTC
TRBJ1-2 | TRBV6-5 | once | TRBD1 | CASSSRQGNYGYTF | TGTGCCAGCAGTTCCAGACAGGGGAACTATGGCTACACCTTC